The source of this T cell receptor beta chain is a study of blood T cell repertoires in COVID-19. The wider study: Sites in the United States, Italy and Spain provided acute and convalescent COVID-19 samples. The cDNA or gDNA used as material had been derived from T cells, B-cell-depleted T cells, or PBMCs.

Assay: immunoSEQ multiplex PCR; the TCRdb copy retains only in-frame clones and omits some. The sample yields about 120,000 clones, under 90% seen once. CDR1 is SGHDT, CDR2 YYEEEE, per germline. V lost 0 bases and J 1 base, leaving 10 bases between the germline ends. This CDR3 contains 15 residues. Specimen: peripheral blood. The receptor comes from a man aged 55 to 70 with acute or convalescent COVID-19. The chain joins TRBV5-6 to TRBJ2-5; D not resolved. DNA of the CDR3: TGTGCCAGCAGCTTGGGGCCTGCCTCCCAAGAGACCCAGTACTTC. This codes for CASSLGPASQETQYF.